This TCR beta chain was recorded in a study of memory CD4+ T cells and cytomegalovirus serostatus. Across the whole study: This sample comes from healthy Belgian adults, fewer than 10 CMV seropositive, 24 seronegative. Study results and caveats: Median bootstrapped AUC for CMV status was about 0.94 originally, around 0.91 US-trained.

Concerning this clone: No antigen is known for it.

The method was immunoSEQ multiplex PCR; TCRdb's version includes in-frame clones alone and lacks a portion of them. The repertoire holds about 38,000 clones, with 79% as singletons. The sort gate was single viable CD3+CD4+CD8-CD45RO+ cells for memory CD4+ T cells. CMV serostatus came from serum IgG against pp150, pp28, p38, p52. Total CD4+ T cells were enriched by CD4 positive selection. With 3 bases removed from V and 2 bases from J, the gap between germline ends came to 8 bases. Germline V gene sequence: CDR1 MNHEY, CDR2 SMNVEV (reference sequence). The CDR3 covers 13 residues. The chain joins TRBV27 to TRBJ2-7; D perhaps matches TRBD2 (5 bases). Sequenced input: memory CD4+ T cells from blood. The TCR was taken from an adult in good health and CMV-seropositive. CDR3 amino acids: CASSLGSAYEQYF. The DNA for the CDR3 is TGTGCCAGCAGTTTGGGGAGCGCCTACGAGCAGTACTTC.